The table lists the clone carrying this TCR beta chain with many counts. The target antigen is unknown. There were TCR beta CDR3 regions amplified from RNA transcripts. Initially, a first-round RT-PCR of the TCR CDR3 employed the HTBI primer set. One entry per CDR3 protein, called by TCRdb with MiXCR from the multiplex PCR reads. Here the sample spans approximately 600,000 distinct CDR3 sequences, 20% being singletons. The sample comes from a study of T cells in Graves' hyperthyroidism and ophthalmopathy. The length of the CDR3 is 17 residues. Per germline, CDR1 GTSNPN and CDR2 SVGIG (reference sequence). With V trimmed by 7 bases and J by 0 bases, 10 bases remained unmatched. Study-wide points: Ophthalmopathy stood apart from stable hyperthyroidism in a 13 V-J model.

Cells are PBMCs isolated from around 10 ml of fresh blood. This chain links TRBV30 with TRBJ2-6; 9 bases agree with TRBD2. The specimen sequenced was blood. The receptor was isolated from a young man with Graves' ophthalmopathy. The CDR3 here is CAFTTSGYFSGANVLTF. In DNA form, the CDR3 reads TGTGCCTTCACGACTAGCGGATACTTCTCTGGGGCCAACGTCCTGACTTTC.